This T cell receptor beta chain was observed in a study of long-term antiretroviral therapy in people with HIV. Study results and limitations: Clones that had undergone expansion before ART dominated the repertoire at all time points.

Per donor, at least one pre-ART and at least two post-ART PBMC samples were obtained. The ends lost 1 base at V and 5 bases at J; junction bases unmatched: 5. From germline, CDR1 is SGHNT and CDR2 YYREEE (reference sequence). The CDR3 loop spans 16 amino acids. Worth noting for this clone: Its target is not known.

Survey-level immunoSEQ v3.0 assays were run. The data were produced by immunoSEQ multiplex PCR, yet TCRdb's version contains in-frame clones alone and is incomplete. The data show over 10,000 clones, 77% seen once. The receptor was isolated from a woman aged 40 to 49 with HIV. The V call is TRBV5-4, the J call TRBJ2-2, with TRBD1 matching over 10 bases. The starting material was unsorted PBMCs, obtained 0.5 years before starting antiretroviral therapy. The CDR3 reads CASSLTGTGDTGELFF. CDR3 coding DNA: TGTGCCAGCAGCTTGACCGGGACAGGGGATACCGGGGAGCTGTTTTTT.